What follows describes a single T cell receptor (beta chain). The target antigen is unknown. The data originate from a study of shared clonotypes between healthy human individuals. Broader study findings: Only blood was sampled, and tissue TCR repertoires likely differ from blood ones. Naive subsets generally had larger estimated richness than memory subsets.

The sorted-subset replicate PCRs were given around 200 ng DNA, which is 31,000 or so T cell genomes. The repertoire was sequenced with immunoSEQ multiplex PCR; TCRdb's copy has only in-frame clones and lacks some. The sample contains 2 million to 2.5 million clones, 93% of which appear only once. The CDR3 is 15 residues long. Germline CDR1 SGHDN, CDR2 FVKESK. J lost 7 bases, V lost 4 bases, and 10 bases had no gene match. The clonotype originates from a man between 18 and 35 years old in good health. Some clones in this sample may be carry-over from other donors' samples. Sample: naive CD4+ T cells from PBMCs. Subset specified: CD45RA+ positively selected. The chain is built from TRBV14 and TRBJ1-1; 9 bases match TRBD1. CDR3 amino acids: CASSLQTGGTGEAFF. CDR3 bases: TGTGCCAGCAGCCTCCAGACAGGGGGAACGGGTGAAGCTTTCTTT.